Each of the 27 T cell receptor beta chains below was sequenced from the same sample in a study of blood T cell repertoires in COVID-19. Repertoires were generated with immunoSEQ multiplex PCR, while TCRdb's copy carries only in-frame clones and drops some. Of 370,000 or so clones listed, 81% were seen once; the top ten hold under 1.2%. The sample consisted of peripheral blood. These receptors originate from a human donor with acute or convalescent COVID-19. The donor label of this sample is uncertain.

The chain has TRBV3-1 (or the pseudogene TRBV3-2) and TRBJ2-5, with D tentatively TRBD2 (5 bases). Germline lookup yields CDR1 LGHDT and CDR2 YNNKEL (reference sequence). V lost 4 bases and J lost 10, with 16 bases in between. The CDR3 is 13 residues long. CDR3 loop: CASSRDRGSSQYF. The CDR3 DNA sequence: TGTGCCAGCAGCCGTGATCGGGGTAGTAGCCAGTACTTC.

This clone was seen only a few times. The V and J genes are TRBV7-2 and TRBJ1-6; D gene uncertain. CDR1 is SGHTA and CDR2 is FQGNSA in the germline V gene. V lost 1 base, J lost 14 bases, and 12 bases lay in between. This CDR3 spans 13 amino acids. CDR3 sequence reads: CASSLGVGRTLHF. In DNA form, the CDR3 reads TGTGCCAGCAGCTTAGGGGTCGGCAGGACCCTCCACTTT.

The V and J genes are TRBV28 and TRBJ1-2; no reliable D call. Trimming removed 5 bases at V and 1 base at J, with 8 bases between. The CDR3 consists of 13 residues. Germline V gives CDR1 MDHEN, CDR2 SYDVKM. The DNA for the CDR3 is TGTGCCAGCAGTCTACTCATTAACTATGGCTACACCTTC. It is translated as CASSLLINYGYTF.

In its sample, this clone was seen once. The V call is TRBV29-1, the J call TRBJ2-4; no definite D call. Trimming removed 7 bases from V and 9 bases from J, with 13 bases in between. Looked up from germline, CDR1 is SQVTM and CDR2 is ANQGSEA. This CDR3 has 11 residues. CDR3 DNA: TGCAGCGCGTCCGAACCGGGCATTCAGTACTTC. Translating it yields CSASEPGIQYF.

This chain uses TRBV3-1 (or the pseudogene TRBV3-2) with TRBJ1-5; D unresolved. The V end lost 1 base, the J end lost 5 bases, and 3 bases lay between the germline ends. The germline CDR1 and CDR2 sequences are LGHDT and YNNKEL (reference sequence). The CDR3 runs 12 residues. CDR3 DNA: TGTGCCAGCAGCCAAGCTGATCAGCCCCAGCATTTT. Residues: CASSQADQPQHF.

This clone has more than one count but fewer than ten. The chain recombines TRBV27 with TRBJ2-3; unclear D gene. This CDR3 is built from 18 residues. Germline CDR1 MNHEY, CDR2 SMNVEV (reference sequence). Trimming took 4 bases from V and 0 from J, leaving 20 bases between them. The CDR3 coding sequence is TGTGCCAGCAGTTCGAACTACCGCCTCGTTACTAGCACAGATACGCAGTATTTT. As protein: CASSSNYRLVTSTDTQYF.

The J gene is TRBJ2-5, the V gene TRBV3-1 (or the pseudogene TRBV3-2), with TRBD2 matching over 7 bases. CDR1 is LGHDT and CDR2 is YNNKEL in the germline V gene (reference sequence). The CDR3 runs 18 residues. With V trimmed by 4 bases and J by 1 base, 15 bases remained unmatched. The DNA for the CDR3 is TGTGCCAGCAGCCCGCCACGCGGGGAGGGTAGCGGCCAAGAGACCCAGTACTTC. Amino acid sequence: CASSPPRGEGSGQETQYF.

This chain links TRBV7-9 with TRBJ1-1; D gene ambiguous. In germline, CDR1 is SEHNR, CDR2 FQNEAQ (reference sequence). Trimming took 5 bases from V and 1 from J, leaving 17 bases between them. CDR3 size: 16 residues. DNA for the CDR3: TGTGCCAGCAGCGCGTTTGATGTGTCAGGGAACACTGAAGCTTTCTTT. It encodes CASSAFDVSGNTEAFF.

A remark on this clone: The same CDR3 arises from other DNA sequences in this sample as well. The gene calls are TRBV18 and TRBJ1-3; TRBD1 agrees at 7 bases. Germline V gene sequence: CDR1 KGHSH, CDR2 LQKENI. CDR3 length: 15 amino acids. J gave up 1 base and V 3 bases, and 3 bases lay outside the gene matches. The CDR3 DNA reads as TGTGCCAGCTCACCTCAGACAGGGTCTGGAAACACCATATATTTT. This translates into CASSPQTGSGNTIYF.

A few counts support this clone. The chain couples TRBV6-5 to TRBJ1-2; 7 bases match TRBD1. The CDR3 is made up of 13 amino acids. Germline V lookup: CDR1 MNHEY, CDR2 SVGAGI. The ends lost 4 bases at V and 5 bases at J; junction bases unmatched: 4. The CDR3 coding sequence is TGTGCCAGCAGTTCCGAGACAGGGTATGGCTACACCTTC. Translating gives CASSSETGYGYTF.

V usage is TRBV7-8 and J usage is TRBJ1-2; D may be TRBD1 (5 bases). Per the germline V gene, CDR1 is SGHVS and CDR2 is FQNEAQ. The germline V and J ends were trimmed by 1 base and 7 bases, with 10 bases remaining between them. CDR3 length: 13 amino acids. The DNA of the CDR3 is TGTGCCAGCAGCTTAGTAGCAGGGTCTGGCTACACCTTC. Its translation is CASSLVAGSGYTF. The complete variable domain, with remaining parts taken from reference TRBV7-8 and TRBJ1-2, reads GAGVSQSPRYKVAKRGQDVALRCDPISGHVSLFWYQQALGQGPEFLTYFQNEAQLDKSGLPSDRFFAERPEGSVSTLKIQRTQQEDSAVYLCASSLVAGSGYTFGSGTRLTVV.

The V call is TRBV6-5, the J call TRBJ1-2; D is unclear. Germline V lookup: CDR1 MNHEY, CDR2 SVGAGI. This CDR3 spans 15 amino acids. Trimming cost V 5 bases and J 4 bases, with 17 bases left between them. CDR3 sequence (DNA): TGTGCCAGCAGTCCTAATTACCGAGAGCGCTATGGCTACACCTTC. It yields the protein CASSPNYRERYGYTF.

This clone was seen a few times. The rearrangement uses TRBV10-2 and TRBJ1-3, with D perhaps TRBD1 (5 bases). This CDR3 contains 17 residues. V lost 0 bases, J lost 4 bases, and 16 bases lay in between. CDR1 and CDR2 (germline): WSHSY, SAAADI. CDR3 in DNA: TGCGCCAGCAGTGAGTCGGCCTGGGGCCGCAGAGGAAACACCATATATTTT. It specifies CASSESAWGRRGNTIYF.

The chain couples TRBV3-1 (or the pseudogene TRBV3-2) to TRBJ1-6, with 7 bases identical to TRBD1. The germline CDR1 and CDR2 sequences are LGHDT and YNNKEL (reference sequence). The ends lost 2 bases at V and 10 bases at J; junction bases unmatched: 8. The length of the CDR3 is 15 residues. The CDR3 sequence: CASSQRDRAGSPLHF. CDR3 nucleotide sequence: TGTGCCAGCAGCCAACGTGACAGGGCGGGGTCACCCCTCCACTTT.

V and J are TRBV7-2 and TRBJ1-2, with D tentatively TRBD1 (6 bases). Looked up from germline, CDR1 is SGHTA and CDR2 is FQGNSA. This CDR3 comprises 15 residues. V dropped 5 bases and J dropped 7 bases, with 20 bases sitting between them. For the CDR3, the DNA is TGTGCCAGCAGCATCCGACCGGGACAAGGTGCTGGCTACACCTTC. Translated, it gives CASSIRPGQGAGYTF. Full variable domain (outside the CDR3, taken from reference TRBV7-2 and TRBJ1-2): GAGVSQSPSNKVTEKGKDVELRCDPISGHTALYWYRQSLGQGLEFLIYFQGNSAPDKSGLPSDRFSAERTGGSVSTLTIQRTQQEDSAVYLCASSIRPGQGAGYTFGSGTRLTVV.

The J gene is TRBJ1-2, the V gene TRBV3-1 (or the pseudogene TRBV3-2); no firm D call. CDR3 length: 14 residues. The germline V gene encodes CDR1 LGHDT and CDR2 YNNKEL (reference sequence). Trimming took off 4 bases at V and 3 bases at J, with 12 bases between the two ends. The CDR3 loop is CASSPRERHYGYTF. In nucleotides, the CDR3 is TGTGCCAGCAGCCCCCGAGAGAGGCACTATGGCTACACCTTC.

The rearrangement uses TRBV5-4 and TRBJ2-4; 7 bases are shared with TRBD1. V shed 3 bases, J shed 6 bases, and the junction held 12 bases outside the gene matches. Germline V lookup: CDR1 SGHNT, CDR2 YYREEE (reference sequence). CDR3 length: 16 amino acids. As DNA, the CDR3 is TGTGCCAGCAGCTCACGAAAGGGGGCCGGGGCAAACATTCAGTACTTC. Protein product: CASSSRKGAGANIQYF. Full variable domain (missing parts from reference TRBV5-4 and TRBJ2-4): ETGVTQSPTHLIKTRGQQVTLRCSSQSGHNTVSWYQQALGQGPQFIFQYYREEENGRGNFPPRFSGLQFPNYSSELNVNALELDDSALYLCASSSRKGAGANIQYFGAGTRLSVL.

This chain uses TRBV6-1 with TRBJ1-1; 10 bases agree with TRBD1. The CDR3 has 19 amino acids. V lost 0 bases, J lost 5 bases, and 15 bases stayed unmatched. Germline V lookup: CDR1 MNHNS, CDR2 SASEGT. The CDR3 DNA is TGTGCCAGCAGTGAAGCGCTTCCGGGACAGGGGTGGGGAAGAACTGAAGCTTTCTTT. Translating gives CASSEALPGQGWGRTEAFF.

J is TRBJ1-1 and V is TRBV14; D unclear. V was clipped by 4 bases and J by 1 base, with 7 bases between them. This CDR3 contains 13 residues. CDR1 is SGHDN, CDR2 FVKESK, per germline. The CDR3 is CASSPFRNTEAFF. The CDR3 coding sequence is TGTGCCAGCAGCCCATTCAGGAACACTGAAGCTTTCTTT.

Only one count was recorded for this clone. The genes are TRBV6-5 and TRBJ1-3; TRBD1 matches 9 bases. V shed 5 bases, J shed 4 bases, and the junction held 6 bases outside the gene matches. From germline, CDR1 is MNHEY and CDR2 SVGAGI. The CDR3 contains 15 residues. This chain's CDR3 is CASSLGQGVGNTIYF. CDR3 bases: TGTGCCAGCAGTCTGGGACAGGGAGTAGGAAACACCATATATTTT.

The J gene is TRBJ1-5, the V gene TRBV6-5; the match to TRBD1 covers 9 bases. The CDR3 totals 16 residues. The J segment lost 4 bases and the V segment lost 4 bases, leaving 8 bases of the junction unmatched. The germline CDR1 and CDR2 sequences are MNHEY and SVGAGI. CDR3 residues: CASSSQTGGWNQPQHF. The DNA of the CDR3 is TGTGCCAGCAGTTCCCAGACAGGGGGGTGGAATCAGCCCCAGCATTTT.

The chain employs TRBV2 and TRBJ1-1, with TRBD1 identical over 8 bases. The CDR3 is made up of 11 amino acids. Germline CDR1 and CDR2: SNHLY and FYNNEI. The trim removed 6 bases at V and 10 bases at J, leaving 4 bases unmatched. This CDR3 is CASRQGASAFF. The CDR3 nucleotides are TGTGCCAGCAGGCAGGGGGCGTCAGCTTTCTTT.

The CDR3 region is CASSAGMGDSGANVLTF. The CDR3 DNA sequence: TGTGCCAGCAGCGCGGGGATGGGGGACTCTGGGGCCAACGTCCTGACTTTC. The gene calls are TRBV5-8 and TRBJ2-6, with D maybe TRBD2 (6 bases). This CDR3 is built from 17 residues. Germline V gives CDR1 SGHTS, CDR2 YDEGEE. Deletions cut 4 bases from V and 0 bases from J, with 14 bases between. The full variable domain, in which reference TRBV5-8 and TRBJ2-6 provide the parts outside the CDR3, is EAGVTQSPTHLIKTRGQQATLRCSPISGHTSVYWYQQALGLGLQFLLWYDEGEERNRGNFPPRFSGRQFPNYSSELNVNALELEDSALYLCASSAGMGDSGANVLTFGAGSRLTVL.

The sample holds one count of this clone. The chain joins TRBV5-1 to TRBJ1-2; 9 bases line up with TRBD1. Unmatched junction bases numbered 5, after V lost 0 bases and J lost 5 bases. Germline CDR1 and CDR2: SGHRS and YFSETQ. This CDR3 region has 15 residues. CDR3 DNA: TGCGCCAGCAGCTTGGATACAGGGGGCATATATGGCTACACCTTC. It encodes CASSLDTGGIYGYTF.

This chain joins TRBV5-1 and TRBJ1-5; D unresolved. The CDR3 loop spans 14 amino acids. CDR1 is SGHRS, CDR2 YFSETQ, per germline. V lost 4 bases to trimming and J lost 5 bases, with 13 bases between them. The DNA for the CDR3 is TGCGCCAGCAGCCGGGAAGGTCCCCATCAGCCCCAGCATTTT. It specifies CASSREGPHQPQHF.

This clone has a count of ten or more. The chain has TRBV6-9 and TRBJ2-3; D is unresolved. The V end was cut by 8 bases, the J end by 2 bases, with 11 bases between. Germline assignment: CDR1 MNHGY and CDR2 SVAAGI. CDR3 size: 13 residues. Written as DNA, the CDR3 is TGTGCCAGCGTAGCCTGTCCCACAGATACGCAGTATTTT. Translation gives CASVACPTDTQYF.

The CDR3 loop is CASSSGRGGTEAFF. In DNA, the CDR3 is TGTGCCAGCAGCTCAGGAAGGGGTGGCACTGAAGCTTTCTTT. V gene TRBV7-6 combines with J gene TRBJ1-1, with D possibly matching TRBD1 (5 bases). The CDR3 runs to 14 residues. The V end was cut by 4 bases, the J end by 4 bases, with 13 bases between. Germline CDR1 and CDR2: SGHVS and FNYEAQ.